This is a list of T cell receptor beta chains from one sample in a study of identical twins. TCRdb itself ran the 5' RACE reads through MiXCR, one entry per CDR3 protein. The repertoire holds roughly 720,000 distinct CDR3 sequences, with 15% to 20% as singletons. This sample was shared with a second study, whose subject was T cells expressing NK-cell markers.

Input material: PBMCs. Receptors were obtained from a woman between 18 and 29 years old in good health. The CDR3 runs from the conserved cysteine through the conserved F or W. The D gene is left open where the match is weak. Clone size, where shown, is once, few, many, or a class for clones that have expanded.

v_call	j_call	clone_size	d_call	cdr3_aa	cdr3_nt
TRBV15	TRBJ2-7	many	TRBD2	CATSITGTSYEQYF	TGTGCCACCAGCATCACCGGGACTAGCTACGAGCAGTACTTC
TRBV14	TRBJ2-5	few	NA	CASSQDPVQETQYF	TGTGCCAGCAGCCAAGACCCAGTTCAAGAGACCCAGTACTTC
TRBV6-5	TRBJ2-3	NA	NA	CASSYSDGEVDTQYF	TGTGCCAGCAGTTACTCGGACGGGGAGGTAGATACGCAGTATTTT
TRBV10-3	TRBJ1-1	few	NA	CAISAVGTEAFF	TGTGCCATCAGTGCCGTGGGTACTGAAGCTTTCTTT
TRBV7-9	TRBJ2-3	few	NA	CASSLSSSGLDTQYF	TGTGCCAGCAGCTTATCTAGCTCTGGTTTAGATACGCAGTATTTT
TRBV12-3/TRBV12-4	TRBJ2-1	few	NA	CASSLGQGKSNEQFF	TGTGCCAGCAGTTTAGGCCAGGGGAAGTCCAATGAGCAGTTCTTC
TRBV11-2	TRBJ1-3	few	NA	CASSHPGRSGNTIYF	TGTGCCAGCAGCCACCCCGGCCGTTCTGGAAACACCATATATTTT
TRBV20-1	TRBJ1-4	many	TRBD1	CSASGGQSNEKLFF	TGCAGTGCTAGTGGGGGACAGTCAAATGAAAAACTGTTTTTT
TRBV3-1	TRBJ2-6	NA	NA	CASGNRAAGANVLTF	TGTGCCAGCGGAAACAGGGCTGCGGGGGCCAACGTCCTGACTTTC
TRBV5-1	TRBJ2-1	NA	NA	CASSFLEGRYNEQFF	TGCGCCAGCAGCTTCCTGGAGGGGCGGTACAATGAGCAGTTCTTC
TRBV18	TRBJ2-5	few	NA	CAQSRGYQETQYF	TGTGCACAGAGTCGGGGGTACCAAGAGACCCAGTACTTC
TRBV20-1	TRBJ2-1	NA	TRBD2	CSATGGVNEQFF	TGCAGTGCCACTGGGGGGGTTAATGAGCAGTTCTTC
TRBV10-3	TRBJ2-1	few	TRBD2	CATRGEGYNEQFF	TGTGCCACCCGCGGGGAGGGGTACAATGAGCAGTTCTTC
TRBV29-1	TRBJ2-3	NA	TRBD1	CSVGGLSDRGGTDTQYF	TGCAGCGTTGGCGGCCTAAGCGACAGGGGGGGCACAGATACGCAGTATTTT
TRBV7-9	TRBJ2-7	many	NA	CASSLHGTYEQYF	TGTGCCAGCAGTTTGCACGGGACCTACGAGCAGTACTTC
TRBV20-1	TRBJ2-1	NA	NA	CSVTADEQFF	TGCAGTGTAACCGCGGATGAGCAGTTCTTC
TRBV15	TRBJ2-3	few	NA	CATSGGLPGRSTQYF	TGTGCCACCTCAGGGGGACTCCCTGGGAGAAGTACGCAGTATTTT
TRBV6-2/TRBV6-3	TRBJ2-3	NA	NA	CASHALGGGSAATQYF	TGTGCCAGCCACGCTCTGGGTGGAGGGAGCGCGGCTACGCAGTATTTT
TRBV5-1	TRBJ2-7	many	TRBD1	CASSLLTGAYEQYF	TGCGCCAGCAGCTTGTTGACAGGGGCCTACGAGCAGTACTTC
TRBV2	TRBJ1-1	NA	NA	CASRFDSQNTEAFF	TGTGCCAGCAGATTCGACAGTCAAAACACTGAAGCTTTCTTT
TRBV20-1	TRBJ2-2	few	TRBD2	CSATSSGGANTGELFF	TGCAGTGCTACTTCTAGCGGGGGTGCCAACACCGGGGAGCTGTTTTTT
TRBV20-1	TRBJ2-3	few	NA	CSAGRGYRTDTQYF	TGCAGTGCAGGCCGGGGGTATCGCACAGATACGCAGTATTTT
TRBV20-1	TRBJ1-6	once	NA	CSARDSGQGYNSPLHF	NA
TRBV10-3	TRBJ2-7	few	TRBD1	CAIQTGREQYF	TGTGCCATCCAGACAGGGCGCGAGCAGTACTTC
TRBV12-3/TRBV12-4	TRBJ1-1	few	NA	CASTQVWGANTEAFF	TGTGCCAGCACTCAAGTCTGGGGGGCGAACACTGAAGCTTTCTTT
TRBV2	TRBJ1-6	NA	NA	CASSEESPLHF	TGTGCCAGCAGTGAAGAGTCACCCCTCCACTTT
TRBV6-1	TRBJ2-1	many	TRBD2	CASTEGLALRDNEQFF	TGTGCCAGCACCGAAGGACTAGCCCTTCGGGACAATGAGCAGTTCTTC
TRBV20-1	TRBJ1-6	NA	NA	CSARAGAGQANSPLHF	TGCAGTGCTAGAGCTGGGGCAGGGCAGGCTAATTCACCCCTCCACTTT
TRBV11-2	TRBJ2-2	NA	NA	CASSKRPRGNTGELFF	TGTGCCAGCAGCAAACGGCCGCGGGGGAACACCGGGGAGCTGTTTTTT
TRBV5-1	TRBJ2-1	NA	NA	CASSLANSPRVYNEQFF	TGCGCCAGCAGCTTGGCTAACAGCCCGAGAGTTTACAATGAGCAGTTCTTC
TRBV20-1	TRBJ2-5	NA	TRBD2	CSARDPGLAGEGPQYF	TGCAGTGCCAGAGACCCGGGACTAGCGGGAGAAGGTCCCCAGTACTTC
TRBV25-1	TRBJ2-5	NA	NA	CASSEYGYQETQYF	TGTGCCAGCAGTGAATATGGATATCAAGAGACCCAGTACTTC
TRBV12-3/TRBV12-4	TRBJ2-7	NA	NA	CASNLPGLSYEQYF	TGTGCCAGCAACCTACCGGGACTCAGCTACGAGCAGTACTTC
TRBV7-9	TRBJ2-7	few	NA	CASSIRDNVEQYF	TGTGCCAGCAGCATCCGGGACAACGTCGAGCAGTACTTC
TRBV14	TRBJ2-3	NA	TRBD1	CASSQGQGQGVGDTQYF	TGTGCCAGCAGCCAAGGCCAGGGACAGGGGGTTGGAGATACGCAGTATTTT
TRBV4-3	TRBJ2-5	few	NA	CASSQFSGTQETQYF	TGCGCCAGCAGCCAATTCTCCGGAACCCAAGAGACCCAGTACTTC
TRBV18	TRBJ2-7	NA	NA	CASSPWGAAYEQYF	TGTGCCAGCTCACCATGGGGGGCAGCCTACGAGCAGTACTTC
TRBV10-3	TRBJ1-3	NA	NA	CAISDSTGGNTIYF	TGTGCCATCAGTGACAGTACGGGAGGAAACACCATATATTTT
TRBV20-1	TRBJ2-3	NA	TRBD2	CSARWASGSRSTDTQYF	TGCAGTGCTCGTTGGGCGAGCGGGAGTAGGAGCACAGATACGCAGTATTTT
TRBV12-3/TRBV12-4	TRBJ1-1	NA	NA	CASSLVGVAEAFF	TGTGCCAGCAGTTTAGTAGGGGTGGCTGAAGCTTTCTTT
TRBV10-3	TRBJ1-2	few	NA	CAISVSRTNYGYTF	TGTGCCATCAGTGTCTCCAGAACTAACTATGGCTACACCTTC
TRBV7-9	TRBJ2-3	once	NA	CASSGGQGWRLTDTQYF	TGTGCCAGCAGCGGGGGACAAGGCTGGCGGCTCACAGATACGCAGTATTTT
TRBV20-1	TRBJ2-3	few	NA	CSARFGGSDTQYF	TGCAGTGCTAGATTCGGGGGCTCGGATACGCAGTATTTT
TRBV11-1	TRBJ2-3	NA	TRBD2	CASSLGRLAGARLAGTDTQYF	TGTGCCAGCAGCTTAGGAAGACTAGCGGGGGCCAGACTCGCGGGCACAGATACGCAGTATTTT
TRBV5-5	TRBJ2-7	few	NA	CASSVGTAQQYF	TGTGCCAGCAGCGTGGGTACGGCTCAACAGTACTTC
TRBV2	TRBJ2-1	NA	TRBD2	CASSEEPPGLGYEQFF	TGTGCCAGCAGTGAAGAACCCCCGGGACTAGGTTATGAGCAGTTCTTC
TRBV29-1	TRBJ2-7	NA	TRBD1	CSVCFGTGSYEQYF	TGCAGCGTGTGCTTCGGGACAGGTTCCTACGAGCAGTACTTC
TRBV12-3/TRBV12-4	TRBJ1-1	few	NA	CASTENRANTEAFF	TGTGCCAGCACGGAAAACAGGGCGAACACTGAAGCTTTCTTT
TRBV12-3/TRBV12-4	TRBJ2-3	many	TRBD2	CASTLAGTDTQYF	TGTGCCAGCACCTTAGCGGGGACAGATACGCAGTATTTT
TRBV29-1	TRBJ1-5	few	NA	CSVGHGGNQPQHF	TGCAGCGTTGGACATGGGGGGAATCAGCCCCAGCATTTT
TRBV5-1	TRBJ2-2	NA	NA	CASSWRGAPNTGELFF	TGCGCCAGCAGCTGGAGGGGCGCCCCGAACACCGGGGAGCTGTTTTTT
TRBV20-1	TRBJ1-6	few	NA	CSASRGTNSPLHF	TGCAGTGCTAGTCGGGGTACTAATTCACCCCTCCACTTT
TRBV6-1	TRBJ1-1	few	NA	CAGRLGQNTEAFF	TGTGCCGGACGATTAGGACAGAACACTGAAGCTTTCTTT
TRBV7-2	TRBJ2-4	NA	TRBD2	CASSPRTSGVIQYF	TGTGCCAGCAGCCCCCGGACTAGCGGGGTCATTCAGTACTTC
TRBV5-1	TRBJ2-1	NA	NA	CASMPEPSSYNEQFF	TGCGCCAGCATGCCGGAGCCGAGCTCCTACAATGAGCAGTTCTTC
TRBV9	TRBJ2-7	NA	NA	CASSVEGDPSYEQYF	TGTGCCAGCAGCGTAGAGGGGGACCCTTCCTACGAGCAGTACTTC
TRBV12-3/TRBV12-4	TRBJ1-2	few	NA	CASSLTVVRGYTF	TGTGCCAGCAGTTTAACCGTAGTTCGGGGCTACACCTTC
TRBV20-1	TRBJ2-1	NA	NA	CSAEEGVGNEQFF	TGCAGTGCCGAGGAGGGTGTAGGGAATGAGCAGTTCTTC